The following is a TCR beta chain sequence with its context. This clone was observed once. The antigen this receptor binds is unknown. Base quality data are lacking; no much larger clone is found one base away. This sample was taken from a study of blood T cell repertoires in COVID-19 (dated by TCRdb to about 2020). Regarding the study in general: Collaborator samples came from the United States, Italy and Spain and covered acute and convalescent phases of COVID-19. Subjects who had been exposed to COVID-19, were actively infected with it, or had recovered from it provided the deeply sampled blood TCRbeta repertoires that made up the dataset. The samples were drawn from two sources: the first 160 participants of the ongoing ImmuneRACE study, and over 1,000 subjects contributed by 6 global collaborators. A de-identified subject ID, COVID-19 status, age in years and sex were almost always included in the sample metadata. Where HLA class I and class II types were available, the types were taken from metadata supplied by the sample provider, not from assay-based typing. The repertoires were made available in a free public database intended to serve as a resource for research on the immune response to SARS-CoV-2. The prospective study material was composed of cDNA or gDNA derived from T cells, B-cell-depleted T cells, or PBMCs.

Summary of the overall study and its limitations: The quantity of clinical and demographic metadata differed by source and by participant and was supplied without curation.

TCRbeta CDR3 regions were amplified from genomic DNA using the immunoSEQ Assay, a bias-controlled multiplex PCR. The published analysis was carried out like this. Within the assay, amplification of reference gene primers was used to estimate how many nucleated cells each sample contained. Sequence reads were collapsed and filtered to measure the absolute abundance of every unique TCRbeta CDR3 rearrangement. Productive Simpson clonality was computed per sample as the square root of Simpson's diversity index over productive rearrangements. As stored in TCRdb, this immuneACCESS dataset retains in-frame rearrangements with V and J assigned. A fraction of the clones does not appear; measured against another copy, unresolved V genes explain less than half of the discrepancy, and the remainder lacks a known reason. V and J calls and clone size are as listed in that table; D and trimming were resolved from the DNA. This sample has roughly 280,000 clones in its table, and 88% of those were observed once. The top ten constitute over 9% of the sample.

In Seattle, one collaborating source enrolled patients while the infection was active and tracked those patients longitudinally over the course of disease. The collaborating institutions used their own protocols to collect whole blood in K2EDTA tubes. For TCRbeta analysis, collaborators shipped samples as frozen whole blood, isolated PBMCs, or DNA extracted from either of those sample types. The germline V gene (reference sequence) sets CDR1 to MNHNY and CDR2 to SVGAGI. V and J are trimmed by 8 bases and 3 bases, and the gene matches miss 9 bases of the junction. The CDR3 sequence holds 14 residues, the cysteine and phenylalanine included. This entry keeps only the CDR3 DNA: 42 bases, framed from base 1.

Sample: peripheral blood. The chain is assembled from TRBV6-6 and TRBJ1-2, with 7 bases aligning to TRBD1. The sequence was obtained from a woman aged 30 to 39 with COVID-19, enrolled during active disease. In nucleotides, the sequence is TGTGCCAGCGGCAGGGGGGACGTTTACTATGGCTACACCTTC. It is translated as CASGRGDVYYGYTF.